The 8 T cell receptor beta chains below come from one sample, sequenced in a study of blood T cell repertoires in COVID-19. This table comes from immunoSEQ multiplex PCR, and its TCRdb copy is limited to in-frame clones, with some not included. The table includes some 180,000 clones, approximately 80% detected once. Specimen: PBMCs or T cells enriched from blood (not recorded which). The receptors derive from a man between 60 and 75 years old who had been exposed to COVID-19.

The chain employs TRBV30 and TRBJ2-7; 8 bases line up with TRBD1. This CDR3 comprises 14 residues. Trimming at V came to 5 bases and at J to 6 bases, leaving 12 bases not matched to a gene. Germline V CDR1 and CDR2: GTSNPN, SVGIG (reference sequence). The CDR3 is CAWALGQGLSEQYF. Here the CDR3 DNA reads TGTGCCTGGGCTTTAGGACAGGGTTTAAGCGAGCAGTACTTC.

The chain couples TRBV19 to TRBJ2-2; possibly TRBD2 for D (5 bases). The CDR3 length is 12 residues. V was shortened by 6 bases and J by 8 bases, with 10 bases between the two germline ends. Per the germline V gene, CDR1 is LNHDA and CDR2 is SQIVND (reference sequence). The CDR3 sequence is CASRLVAGELFF. The CDR3 DNA is TGTGCCAGTAGACTAGTGGCTGGGGAGCTGTTTTTT.

V and J are TRBV19 and TRBJ2-7, with 10 bases fitting TRBD2. CDR3 length: 14 amino acids. Trimming took 5 bases from V and 4 from J; bases not matched to a gene: 5. The germline V gene has CDR1 LNHDA and CDR2 SQIVND (reference sequence). The CDR3 coding sequence is TGTGCCAGTAGTTCGGGACTAGCGTCTTACGAGCAGTACTTC. Translating gives CASSSGLASYEQYF.

With regard to this clone: One end of the junction does not line up with germline, which may come from a read error. This sequence joins TRBV7-3 and TRBJ1-2, with no clear D. Germline-derived CDR1 and CDR2 are SGHTA and FQGTGA. There are 13 residues in the CDR3. The CDR3: CASSLNPFYGYTF. The DNA of the CDR3 is TGTGCCAGCAGTTTAAATCCGTTTTATGGCTACACCTTC.

Here the CDR3 reads CASSWAGNQPQHF. CDR3 sequence (DNA): TGTGCCAGCAGTTGGGCAGGTAATCAGCCCCAGCATTTT. The chain has TRBV28 and TRBJ1-5, with D uncertain. The CDR3 length is 13 residues. Trimming pared 4 bases from V and 4 bases from J, leaving 8 bases between. In germline, CDR1 is MDHEN, CDR2 SYDVKM.

The CDR3 DNA follows: TGTGCCAGCAGTAGGGACAGTAGCAATCAGCCCCAGCATTTT. As protein: CASSRDSSNQPQHF. The chain has TRBV7-9 and TRBJ1-5, with 7 bases matching TRBD1. The CDR3 is 14 amino acids. Germline values: CDR1 SEHNR, CDR2 FQNEAQ (reference sequence). Germline trimming cut 6 bases from V and 0 bases from J; bases unmatched to any gene: 2.

This clone was seen a handful of times. The chain links TRBV3-1 (or the pseudogene TRBV3-2) to TRBJ1-1; D not resolved. V was pared by 1 base and J by 7 bases, with 16 bases between. Germline V gives CDR1 LGHDT, CDR2 YNNKEL (reference sequence). There are 15 residues in the CDR3. CDR3 sequence: CASSQVRLVGGEAFF. The CDR3 region has the DNA TGTGCCAGCAGCCAAGTTAGACTGGTAGGCGGTGAAGCTTTCTTT.

The gene calls are TRBV30 and TRBJ1-2, with a tentative D call TRBD1 (6 bases). The CDR3 covers 14 residues. Trimming took off 4 bases at V and 1 base at J, with 13 bases between the two ends. CDR1 and CDR2 (germline): GTSNPN, SVGIG (reference sequence). CDR3 sequence reads: CAWTQQGINYGYTF. The CDR3 nucleotides read TGTGCCTGGACCCAACAGGGCATTAACTATGGCTACACCTTC.